This TCR beta chain was identified during a study of OX40 agonist ivuxolimab in advanced cancers. Study information: A diagnosis of hepatocellular carcinoma, melanoma, renal cell or head and neck cancer was present in dose-escalation patients.

Libraries were prepared by immunoSEQ multiplex PCR; TCRdb keeps only in-frame clonotypes and omits some of them. The sample comprises 60,000 or so clones, around 87% of which are singletons, and around 5% rests with the top ten. People who had autoimmune disease history or systemic immunosuppression were excluded. The trim removed 4 bases at V and 2 bases at J, leaving 9 bases unmatched. Germline-derived CDR1 and CDR2 are MNHNS and SASEGT. The length of the CDR3 is 16 residues. The rearrangement uses TRBV6-1 and TRBJ1-1; 8 bases map to TRBD1. Here the sequenced sample was CD4+ or CD8+ T cells sorted from blood, taken in a trial of the OX40 agonist ivuxolimab. The receptor comes from an adult with an advanced solid tumor such as melanoma, head and neck, liver or kidney cancer. Here the CDR3 reads CASSARTGSPNTEAFF. CDR3 DNA: TGTGCCAGCAGTGCCCGGACAGGGAGCCCAAACACTGAAGCTTTCTTT.